This paragraph reports one T cell receptor beta chain. This sample is part of a study of blood T cell repertoires in COVID-19. Clinical history as reported by participants underpinned cohort assignment. Recovery among Cohort 3 donors was established by two negative PCRs, clearance, or symptom resolution. The CDR3 sequence is 14 residues long. CDR1 and CDR2 from the germline V gene are MNHEY and SMNVEV (reference sequence). The V gene lost 3 bases and the J gene lost 7 bases, with 12 bases spanning the gap. Assay: immunoSEQ multiplex PCR; the TCRdb copy retains only in-frame clones and omits some. The profile shows approximately 160,000 clones, more than 85% of them singletons.

Sample: PBMCs or T cells enriched from blood (not recorded which). V and J are TRBV27 and TRBJ1-4, with D possibly TRBD1 on 6 matching bases. This clonotype originated in a woman between 45 and 65 years old who had recovered from COVID-19. CDR3 protein: CASSFLGGGEKLFF. The CDR3 DNA reads TGTGCCAGCAGTTTTCTGGGAGGGGGTGAAAAACTGTTTTTT.